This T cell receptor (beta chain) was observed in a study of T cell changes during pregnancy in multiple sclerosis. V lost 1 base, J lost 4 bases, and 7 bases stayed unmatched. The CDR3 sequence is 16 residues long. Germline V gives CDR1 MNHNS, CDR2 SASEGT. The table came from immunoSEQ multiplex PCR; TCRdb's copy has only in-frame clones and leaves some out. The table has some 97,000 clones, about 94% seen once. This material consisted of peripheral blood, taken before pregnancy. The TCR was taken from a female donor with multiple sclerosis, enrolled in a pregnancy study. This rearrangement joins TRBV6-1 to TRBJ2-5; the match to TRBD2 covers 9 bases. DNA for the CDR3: TGTGCCAGCAGTGAAGGGGCAGCGGGAGGCTCAGAGACCCAGTACTTC. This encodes CASSEGAAGGSETQYF.